The 26 T cell receptor beta chains below all came from one sample that was sequenced in a study of molecular identifiers for immune sequencing clone quantification. A single record per CDR3 protein comes from TCRdb applying MiXCR to the PCR reads. The table lists 250,000 to 400,000 distinct CDR3 sequences, 20% to 25% of them singletons. Sequencing was done on a sample of naive CD8+ T cells from blood, with Jurkat cell RNA spiked in. Subset denoted: FACS-sorted CD8+CD4-CCR7+CD45RA+ naive T cells. Receptors originate from a human donor in good health. Some libraries in this study had Jurkat cell RNA spiked in.

The V call is TRBV20-1, the J call TRBJ1-5, with TRBD1 matching 8 bases. Germline CDR1 and CDR2: DFQATT and SNEGSKA (reference sequence). This CDR3 is built from 17 residues. V was pared by 2 bases and J by 0 bases, with 9 bases of the junction left unmatched. The CDR3 sequence is CSARLRDRSYSNQPQHF. The CDR3 DNA follows: TGCAGTGCTAGACTTCGGGACAGGAGCTATAGCAATCAGCCCCAGCATTTT.

This clonotype occurred many times. V gene TRBV28 combines with J gene TRBJ2-7, with 7 bases aligning to TRBD1. In germline, CDR1 is MDHEN, CDR2 SYDVKM. The CDR3 sequence is 14 residues long. Trimming at V came to 5 bases and at J to 5 bases, leaving 9 bases not matched to a gene. In DNA, the CDR3 is TGTGCCAGCAGTACCCGGACAGGTCCAGACGAGCAGTACTTC. It specifies CASSTRTGPDEQYF.

This clonotype was counted many times. This chain uses TRBV4-3 with TRBJ2-1; 11 nucleotides agree with TRBD1. The CDR3 is made up of 15 amino acids. V was clipped by 1 base and J by 8 bases; unmatched bases: 4. The germline V gene has CDR1 LGHNA and CDR2 YSLEER. The CDR3, as DNA: TGCGCCAGCAGCCAAGTGGGGGACAGGGGGGATGAGCAGTTCTTC. It yields the protein CASSQVGDRGDEQFF.

The chain links TRBV27 to TRBJ2-1; D is unresolved. From germline, CDR1 is MNHEY and CDR2 SMNVEV (reference sequence). Trimming left V 0 bases short and J 1 base short, with 10 bases between. CDR3 length equals 16 residues. The CDR3 region is CASSLSGEPSYNEQFF. The DNA for the CDR3 is TGTGCCAGCAGTTTATCAGGCGAACCGTCCTACAATGAGCAGTTCTTC.

This clonotype was detected ten times or more. The V and J genes are TRBV5-1 and TRBJ1-2; D ambiguous. CDR3 size: 13 residues. Germline CDR1 reads SGHRS; CDR2 reads YFSETQ. V shed 3 bases and J shed 8 bases, with 14 bases lying between them. The CDR3 here is CASSSGSGYGYTF. In DNA form, the CDR3 reads TGCGCCAGCAGCTCCGGCAGCGGCTACGGCTACACCTTC.

This clonotype has more than one count but fewer than ten. The CDR3 nucleotides read TGTGCCAGCAGCTTTGGGGAAAACATTCAGTACTTC. Amino acid sequence: CASSFGENIQYF. V and J are TRBV7-9 and TRBJ2-4, with unresolved D. This CDR3 comprises 12 residues. Germline CDR1 SEHNR, CDR2 FQNEAQ (reference sequence). Trimming removed 3 bases from V and 5 bases from J, with 5 bases in between.

This clonotype was observed at least ten times. V is TRBV20-1 and J is TRBJ1-5; TRBD1 matches at 8 bases. Unmatched junction bases numbered 6, after V lost 5 bases and J lost 6 bases. CDR3 length: 13 residues. The V gene's germline CDR1 is DFQATT and CDR2 SNEGSKA (reference sequence). The CDR3 region is CSAEDRESQPQHF. CDR3 sequence (DNA): TGCAGTGCTGAGGACAGGGAAAGTCAGCCCCAGCATTTT.

This clonotype appeared a few times. CDR3 DNA sequence: TGCGCCAGCAGTACTTGGCAGGGGGCCAATGAGCAGTTCTTC. It encodes CASSTWQGANEQFF. The chain links TRBV4-3 to TRBJ2-1; 8 bases align to TRBD1. After removal of 6 bases from V and 6 bases from J, the junction contained 7 bases not matched to a gene. The germline V gene encodes CDR1 LGHNA and CDR2 YSLEER. The CDR3 contains 14 residues.

This clonotype has at least ten counts. The J gene is TRBJ1-5, the V gene TRBV4-1; D perhaps matches TRBD1 (5 bases). Trimming removed 2 bases at V and 3 bases at J, with 8 bases between. The CDR3 contains 14 residues. Germline V lookup: CDR1 MGHRA, CDR2 YSYEKL. The CDR3 reads CASSQQGNNQPQHF. In DNA form, the CDR3 reads TGCGCCAGCAGCCAACAGGGAAACAATCAGCCCCAGCATTTT.

This clonotype was seen many times. The rearrangement uses TRBV7-9 and TRBJ2-7; D not certain. V was cut by 5 bases and J by 7 bases, with 18 bases left in between. This CDR3 spans 14 amino acids. From germline, CDR1 is SEHNR and CDR2 FQNEAQ (reference sequence). The CDR3 DNA reads TGTGCCAGCAGCCTCGTTGTGGGCGCCCGAGAGCAGTACTTC. Its protein product is CASSLVVGAREQYF.

This clonotype was counted a few times. This rearrangement joins TRBV19 to TRBJ2-6; D not resolved. V gave up 1 base and J gave up 2 bases, with 15 bases separating them. The germline V gene has CDR1 LNHDA and CDR2 SQIVND (reference sequence). CDR3 length: 18 residues. CDR3 region: CASSIANRYETGANVLTF. For the CDR3, the DNA is TGTGCCAGTAGTATAGCGAACCGATACGAGACTGGGGCCAACGTCCTGACTTTC.

This clonotype was detected many times. The chain couples TRBV4-3 to TRBJ1-1, with TRBD1 matching 8 bases. The junction had 9 bases not matched to a gene; V was cut back by 4 bases and J by 5 bases. The CDR3 is made up of 15 amino acids. Looked up from germline, CDR1 is LGHNA and CDR2 is YSLEER. The CDR3 nucleotides are TGCGCCAGCAGCCGGGACAGGTCTATATCAACTGAAGCTTTCTTT. It encodes CASSRDRSISTEAFF.

Of note for this clonotype: Since a far larger clone is one base different, this is likely a read error. This chain links TRBV5-3 with TRBJ2-5; no clear D. TRBV5-3 is annotated as an ORF whose role is uncertain. The CDR3 loop spans 11 amino acids. CDR3: CASSFTEAQYF. The CDR3 DNA reads TGTGCCAGCAGCTTCACAGAGGCCCAGTACTTC.

This clonotype was counted a few times. The V gene is TRBV19, the J gene TRBJ2-7; a weak D match, TRBD1 (6 bases). In germline, CDR1 is LNHDA, CDR2 SQIVND (reference sequence). V was cut by 5 bases and J by 2 bases, with 13 bases left in between. The CDR3 runs to 14 residues. Here the CDR3 reads CASSAGTSTYEQYF. CDR3 sequence (DNA): TGTGCCAGTAGTGCCGGGACATCGACCTACGAGCAGTACTTC.

Remarks on this clonotype: One base away lies a much larger clone, so this may be a sequencing read error. The chain uses TRBV6-6 and TRBJ1-3; D gene unclear. Germline V gene lookup returns CDR1 MNHNY and CDR2 SVGAGI (reference sequence). CDR3 length: 13 amino acids. This CDR3 is CASSYDPRVTLYF. For the CDR3, the DNA is TGTGCCAGCAGTTACGACCCGAGGGTCACCTTATATTTT.

With respect to this clonotype: A much larger clone differs from this one at a single base, so this may be a read error. V usage is TRBV19 and J usage is TRBJ1-1; unclear D gene. CDR3 length: 13 amino acids. Germline lookup yields CDR1 LNHDA and CDR2 SQIVND (reference sequence). V lost 9 bases, J lost 5 bases, and 16 bases lay in between. The CDR3 region is CASPPMEWTEAFF. The CDR3 bases are TGTGCCAGCCCGCCCATGGAATGGACTGAAGCTTTCTTT.

This clonotype turned up a few times. The chain employs TRBV11-2 and TRBJ2-3, with 7 bases aligning to TRBD2. Trimming at V came to 3 bases and at J to 6 bases, leaving 9 bases not matched to a gene. Germline CDR1 reads SGHAT; CDR2 reads FQNNGV. The CDR3 runs to 15 residues. CDR3 protein: CASSFGSTSPDTQYF. CDR3 DNA sequence: TGTGCCAGCAGCTTCGGCTCGACTAGCCCGGATACGCAGTATTTT.

This chain connects TRBV30 to TRBJ2-5; D may be TRBD2 (6 bases). This CDR3 has 14 amino acids. The germline V and J ends were trimmed by 4 bases and 7 bases, with 19 bases remaining between them. CDR1 GTSNPN and CDR2 SVGIG come from the germline V gene (reference sequence). In nucleotides, the CDR3 is TGTGCCTGGACCCTCCGGCCTGACGGGGGGACCCAGTACTTC. It translates to CAWTLRPDGGTQYF.

Concerning this clonotype itself: A single base separates this from a much larger clone, so it may be a read error. The chain combines TRBV6-2 or TRBV6-3 with TRBJ1-6; maybe TRBD1 (6 bases). The CDR3 sequence is 14 residues long. Germline CDR1 and CDR2: MNHEY and SVGEGT. CDR3 in DNA: TGTGCCAGCAGTTTGGGGACACTCTCTTCATCCCTCCACTTT. This codes for CASSLGTLSSSLHF.

This clonotype was counted many times. The V call is TRBV12-3 or TRBV12-4, the J call TRBJ2-7; a possible D gene is TRBD2 (6 bases). V was clipped by 4 bases and J by 0 bases, with 13 bases between them. This CDR3 has 15 amino acids. The CDR3 sequence is CASSSGPRDSYEQYF. The CDR3 nucleotides are TGTGCCAGCAGTTCGGGCCCGCGGGACTCCTACGAGCAGTACTTC.

There are many counts of this clonotype. The gene calls are TRBV6-5 and TRBJ1-5; D not certain. Germline CDR1 and CDR2: MNHEY and SVGAGI. With 4 bases removed from V and 5 bases from J, the gap between germline ends came to 6 bases. The CDR3 length is 12 residues. CDR3 DNA sequence: TGTGCCAGCAGTTCGTCTTATCAGCCCCAGCATTTT. Protein: CASSSSYQPQHF.

This clonotype was recorded many times. The chain carries TRBV28 and TRBJ2-7, with 10 bases identical to TRBD1. Trimming cost V 6 bases and J 0 bases; bases outside gene matches: 2. CDR1 is MDHEN, CDR2 SYDVKM, per germline. The CDR3 extends over 14 amino acids. CDR3 loop: CASRGQGYSYEQYF. The CDR3 DNA is TGTGCCAGCAGGGGACAGGGGTACTCCTACGAGCAGTACTTC.

This clonotype has a count of ten or more. The chain has TRBV7-9 and TRBJ2-5, with D perhaps TRBD2 (6 bases). This CDR3 region has 15 residues. From germline, CDR1 is SEHNR and CDR2 FQNEAQ (reference sequence). V shed 5 bases and J shed 5 bases, with 18 bases lying between them. The CDR3 coding sequence is TGTGCCAGCAGCGGGAGGACTGATCTAACGGAGACCCAGTACTTC. Protein product: CASSGRTDLTETQYF.

This clonotype was seen ten or more times. The chain uses TRBV9 and TRBJ2-7; 9 bases line up with TRBD1. V dropped 4 bases and J dropped 5; count of bases not matched to a gene: 4. The length of the CDR3 is 13 residues. The germline V gene has CDR1 SGDLS and CDR2 YYNGEE. The CDR3 loop reads CASSNRGPHEQYF. The CDR3 coding sequence is TGTGCCAGCAGCAACAGGGGGCCCCACGAGCAGTACTTC.

A remark on this clonotype: Since the CDR3 does not end with the conserved phenylalanine or tryptophan, this likely comes from a read error. No DNA is shown, since the ends of the CDR3 on it are uncertain; the CDR3 is the one TCRdb lists. The chain is built from TRBV21-1 and TRBJ1-1; no DNA check was done on the table's D call, TRBD1. TRBV21-1 represents a pseudogene. With termini counted, the CDR3 has 13 amino acids. The CDR3 reads CASNKDGGTEAFL.

This clonotype occurred many times. This chain connects TRBV5-4 to TRBJ1-1; 7 bases are shared with TRBD1. This CDR3 is built from 13 residues. The germline gives CDR1 SGHNT, CDR2 YYREEE (reference sequence). J was trimmed by 6 bases and V by 4 bases; bases with no gene match: 6. The CDR3 DNA is TGTGCCAGCAGCGGGACAGCCGGCTCTGAAGCTTTCTTT. This sequence encodes CASSGTAGSEAFF.